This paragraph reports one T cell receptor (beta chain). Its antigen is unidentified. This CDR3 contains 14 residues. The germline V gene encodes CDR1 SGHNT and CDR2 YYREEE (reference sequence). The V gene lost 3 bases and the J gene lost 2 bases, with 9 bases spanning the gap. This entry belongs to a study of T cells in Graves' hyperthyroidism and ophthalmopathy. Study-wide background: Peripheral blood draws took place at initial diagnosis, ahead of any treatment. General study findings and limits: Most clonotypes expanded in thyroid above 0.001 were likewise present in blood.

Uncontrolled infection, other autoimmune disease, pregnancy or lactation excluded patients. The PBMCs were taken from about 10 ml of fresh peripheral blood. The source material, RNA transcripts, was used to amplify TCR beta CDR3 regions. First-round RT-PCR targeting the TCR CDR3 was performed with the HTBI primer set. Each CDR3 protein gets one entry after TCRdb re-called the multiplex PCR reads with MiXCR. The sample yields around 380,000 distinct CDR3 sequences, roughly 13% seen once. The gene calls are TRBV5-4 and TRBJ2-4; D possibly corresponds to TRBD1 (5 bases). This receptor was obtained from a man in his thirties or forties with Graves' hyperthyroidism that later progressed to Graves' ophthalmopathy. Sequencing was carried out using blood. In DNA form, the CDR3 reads TGTGCCAGCAGCTCCCAGGGCTCCAAAAACATTCAGTACTTC. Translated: CASSSQGSKNIQYF.